This T cell receptor beta chain was captured in a study of siplizumab effects on memory and regulatory T cells. CDR1 is SGHKS, CDR2 YYEKEE, per germline (reference sequence). With 4 bases removed from V and 7 bases from J, the gap between germline ends came to 18 bases. The CDR3 covers 15 residues. The repertoire was sequenced with immunoSEQ multiplex PCR; TCRdb's copy has only in-frame clones and lacks some. The repertoire has approximately 100,000 clones, around 94% of them found once; the top ten carry 1.3%. V gene TRBV5-5 combines with J gene TRBJ2-1; D tentatively fits TRBD1 or TRBD2 (5 bases each). The specimen was non-Treg CD4+ T cells sorted from blood. The origin of this receptor is a human donor in good health. The CDR3 nucleotides are TGTGCCAGCAGCCCCCTGGGACCCCCGGCGAATGAGCAGTTCTTC. As protein: CASSPLGPPANEQFF.